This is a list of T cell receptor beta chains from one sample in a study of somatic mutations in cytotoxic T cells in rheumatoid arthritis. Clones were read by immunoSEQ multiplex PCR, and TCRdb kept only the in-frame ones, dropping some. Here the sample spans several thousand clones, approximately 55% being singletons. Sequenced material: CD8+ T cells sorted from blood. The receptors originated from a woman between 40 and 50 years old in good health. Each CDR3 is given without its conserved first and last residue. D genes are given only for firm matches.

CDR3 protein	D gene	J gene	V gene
ASTPGLGSYNEQF	.	TRBJ2-1	TRBV19
ASSLSGGAYEQY	TRBD1	TRBJ2-7	TRBV7-2
ASSESWGGGAEAF	.	TRBJ1-1	TRBV2
ASSVAGSGTYEQY	TRBD2	TRBJ2-7	TRBV9
ASSLARQYYEQY	.	TRBJ2-7	TRBV5-1
ASREGPLAGMKQY	TRBD2	TRBJ2-3	TRBV6-4
ASSLTSMGEETQY	TRBD2	TRBJ2-5	TRBV13
ASSLSFLASGDYNEQF	TRBD2	TRBJ2-1	TRBV27
ASSPEDRATSLFTGELF	.	TRBJ2-2	TRBV7-9
ASSEDRDVTYEQY	TRBD1	TRBJ2-7	TRBV6-5
ASTLGGRGNQPQH	.	TRBJ1-5	TRBV28
ASSALTREETQY	.	TRBJ2-5	TRBV2
ASSADIINYGYT	.	TRBJ1-2	TRBV19
ASTTSGTSTDTQY	TRBD2	TRBJ2-3	TRBV13
ASARKTYGYT	.	TRBJ1-2	TRBV5-5
ALKGVALGRYQPQH	.	TRBJ1-5	TRBV11-3
ASSLGTRSQETQY	.	TRBJ2-5	TRBV11-2
ASSDSGVNEQF	.	TRBJ2-1	TRBV6-4
ASSAGQGPREAQY	TRBD1	TRBJ2-5	TRBV5-1
AWSVSSYEQY	.	TRBJ2-7	TRBV30
ASSHPTGGEEKLF	TRBD1	TRBJ1-4	TRBV4-1
AVSRQGSYEQY	TRBD1	TRBJ2-7	TRBV7-8
ASSFGGPNQPQH	.	TRBJ1-5	TRBV7-9
ASRLWENTGELF	.	TRBJ2-2	TRBV12-2
ASSSTGLASEQY	TRBD2	TRBJ2-7	TRBV5-6
ASSGGQGVYNEQF	TRBD1	TRBJ2-1	TRBV6-1
ASSFLGLAGYNEQF	TRBD2	TRBJ2-1	TRBV28
ASNSGTGNTEAF	.	TRBJ1-1	TRBV7-9
ASNMWSSMADTQY	.	TRBJ2-3	TRBV11-3
ARFKVGGNTGELF	.	TRBJ2-2	TRBV5-6
ASSKDSYEQY	.	TRBJ2-7	TRBV27
ASSLADRSYEQY	.	TRBJ2-7	TRBV7-8
ASSFGGLNTGELF	.	TRBJ2-2	TRBV11-2
ASSSTPSSYNEQF	.	TRBJ2-1	TRBV28
ASSQDIGLSRYEQY	.	TRBJ2-7	TRBV4-1
ASIENTGELF	.	TRBJ2-2	TRBV2